This TCR beta chain was captured by sequencing in a study of cytomegalovirus exposure and HLA in healthy donors. Study background: When fewer than 500 donors were genotyped, roughly 82% of them were found to fall in the Caucasian-associated ancestry cluster. Study observations and caveats: Specificity of three CMV-associated chains for CMV antigens was verified in vitro.

With 60 Vbeta and 13 Jbeta primers, the PCR was carried out. The assay was immunoSEQ multiplex PCR, and TCRdb's table has in-frame clones only and misses some. This sample has 120,000 to 150,000 clones, with over 75% found just once. The CDR3 consists of 13 residues. CDR1 and CDR2 (germline): SEHNR, FQNEAQ (reference sequence). Germline trimming cut 5 bases from V and 6 bases from J; bases unmatched to any gene: 4. The table lists this clone with a few counts. The antigen is unknown. Specimen: PBMCs. The rearrangement uses TRBV7-9 and TRBJ1-1, with 9 bases lining up with TRBD1. This clonotype was obtained from a man aged 30 to 45 in good health and CMV-seronegative. The CDR3: CASSSDRGAEAFF. DNA for the CDR3: TGTGCCAGCAGCAGTGACAGGGGGGCTGAAGCTTTCTTT.